These 22 T cell receptor beta chains share one sample of origin, sequenced in a study of regulatory T cells in long-lasting Graves disease. Library construction for TCR beta used iRepertoire HTBI primers and Arm-PCR of CDR3 regions. From the multiplex PCR reads, TCRdb called clonotypes with MiXCR, one entry per CDR3 protein. This table has about half a million distinct CDR3 sequences, more than 10% appearing once. Specified time point: newly diagnosed GD, antithyroid drugs for less than 3 months. RNA isolated from PBMCs was used to make the TCR library. These data are also associated with another study on T cells in Graves' hyperthyroidism and ophthalmopathy.

The sequencing used peripheral blood mononuclear cells (PBMCs), collected at new diagnosis, from a patient treated with antithyroid drugs. The source is a woman aged 30 to 39 with Graves disease.

The table lists this clonotype with many counts. The chain joins TRBV27 to TRBJ2-1, with a weak D call TRBD2 (6 bases). This CDR3 region has 15 residues. The germline gives CDR1 MNHEY, CDR2 SMNVEV (reference sequence). The V end lost 2 bases, the J end lost 3 bases, and 11 bases lay between the germline ends. CDR3 in amino acids: CASSLGSGHYNEQFF. The CDR3 DNA is TGTGCCAGCAGTTTAGGGAGCGGGCACTACAATGAGCAGTTCTTC.

The J gene is TRBJ2-3, the V gene TRBV6-9, with D uncertain. Germline V gives CDR1 MNHGY, CDR2 SVAAGI. Deletions cut 2 bases from V and 1 base from J, with 19 bases between. This CDR3 is 18 amino acids long. In DNA, the CDR3 is TGTGCCAGCAGTTATATAGCCTTTGGTGCTCGAGGCACAGATACGCAGTATTTT. It is translated as CASSYIAFGARGTDTQYF.

This clonotype has ten or more counts. The V and J genes are TRBV7-2 and TRBJ2-7, with a weak D call TRBD1 (6 bases). V lost 2 bases and J lost 2, with 10 bases in between. CDR3 length: 14 residues. Germline V CDR1 and CDR2: SGHTA, FQGNSA. The CDR3 bases are TGTGCCAGCAGCTTATTCCGGACAGCCTACGAGCAGTACTTC. Its translation: CASSLFRTAYEQYF.

To note about this clonotype: A read error is likely here: a far larger clone is one base away. The chain joins TRBV12-3 or TRBV12-4 to TRBJ2-4; a possible D gene is TRBD1 (6 bases). Trimming stripped 6 bases from V and 13 bases from J, with 13 bases between. This CDR3 is built from 11 residues. The CDR3: CASSSGTRQYF. DNA of the CDR3: TGTGCCAGCAGCTCCGGGACACGGCAGTACTTC.

This clonotype came up many times. The chain has TRBV9 and TRBJ2-7; D might be TRBD1 or TRBD2, each matching 5 bases. The germline V gene has CDR1 SGDLS and CDR2 YYNGEE. The CDR3 is made up of 16 amino acids. The ends were cut back, 0 bases at V and 3 bases at J, with 16 bases in the middle. This CDR3 is CASSVGSGTLDYEQYF. The CDR3, as DNA: TGTGCCAGCAGCGTAGGGTCAGGGACCCTTGACTACGAGCAGTACTTC. The variable domain in full, with the rest retrieved from reference TRBV9 and TRBJ2-7, is DSGVTQTPKHLITATGQRVTLRCSPRSGDLSVYWYQQSLDQGLQFLIQYYNGEERAKGNILERFSAQQFPDLHSELNLSSLELGDSALYFCASSVGSGTLDYEQYFGPGTRLTVT.

This clonotype was seen more than once but under ten times. This rearrangement joins TRBV6-5 to TRBJ2-1, with D tentatively TRBD1 or TRBD2 (5 bases each). Germline assignment: CDR1 MNHEY and CDR2 SVGAGI. There are 16 residues in the CDR3. Trimming left V 0 bases short and J 4 bases short, with 13 bases between. The CDR3 loop is CASSYSPGLGYNEQFF. The CDR3 region has the DNA TGTGCCAGCAGTTACTCGCCGGGGCTCGGGTACAATGAGCAGTTCTTC.

The V and J genes are TRBV11-2 and TRBJ2-5, with unresolved D. V dropped 2 bases and J dropped 2 bases, with 9 bases sitting between them. The CDR3 length is 14 residues. In germline, CDR1 is SGHAT, CDR2 FQNNGV. DNA for the CDR3: TGTGCCAGCAGCTTAAGCTGGGGACAAGAGACCCAGTACTTC. It specifies CASSLSWGQETQYF.

The genes are TRBV25-1 and TRBJ1-2; 10 bases fit TRBD1. Looked up from germline, CDR1 is MGHDK and CDR2 is SYGVNS. V gave up 3 bases and J gave up 5 bases; unmatched junction bases: 6. The CDR3 contains 15 residues. The DNA for the CDR3 is TGTGCCAGCAGTGATCCCGGGACAGGGGAGTATGGCTACACCTTC. Its protein product is CASSDPGTGEYGYTF.

This clonotype was picked up many times. The genes are TRBV19 and TRBJ1-5, with D possibly TRBD1 on 5 matching bases. The CDR3 is made up of 14 amino acids. V was cut by 9 bases and J by 1 base, with 13 bases left in between. Looked up from germline, CDR1 is LNHDA and CDR2 is SQIVND (reference sequence). CDR3 DNA: TGTGCCAGCTGGAACAGGCGGAGCAATCAGCCCCAGCATTTT. Translation: CASWNRRSNQPQHF.

This clonotype was found many times. This rearrangement joins TRBV3-1 to TRBJ1-1, with TRBD1 matching 7 bases. Trimming cost V 2 bases and J 5 bases; bases outside gene matches: 8. The CDR3 spans 15 residues. Germline V gene lookup returns CDR1 LGHDT and CDR2 YNNKEL (reference sequence). CDR3 DNA sequence: TGTGCCAGCAGCCAATCCCGGGACAGTGGAACTGAAGCTTTCTTT. Translation: CASSQSRDSGTEAFF.

At least ten counts were recorded for this clonotype. V gene TRBV12-3 or TRBV12-4 combines with J gene TRBJ1-6; D call uncertain. Between the trimmed V and J ends, which lost 6 bases and 9 bases, there was a span of 12 bases. This CDR3 spans 13 amino acids. In nucleotides, the CDR3 is TGTGCCAGCAGCCGCGCCTCGCTTTCACCCCTCCACTTT. Translated: CASSRASLSPLHF.

This clonotype was found many times. Here the CDR3 DNA reads TGTGCCAGCTCACAGGGGACTCTTAGCTCCTACAATGAGCAGTTCTTC. As protein: CASSQGTLSSYNEQFF. The rearrangement uses TRBV18 and TRBJ2-1; D may be TRBD2 (6 bases). The CDR3 runs to 16 residues. Germline V gene lookup returns CDR1 KGHSH and CDR2 LQKENI. V lost 4 bases, J lost 0 bases, and 13 bases lay in between. Variable domain in full (rest from reference TRBV18 and TRBJ2-1): NAGVMQNPRHLVRRRGQEARLRCSPMKGHSHVYWYRQLPEEGLKFMVYLQKENIIDESGMPKERFSAEFPKEGPSILRIQQVVRGDSAAYFCASSQGTLSSYNEQFFGPGTRLTVL.

This clonotype was recorded many times. This chain uses TRBV2 with TRBJ2-2; 11 bases agree with TRBD2. Germline values: CDR1 SNHLY, CDR2 FYNNEI. This CDR3 region has 16 residues. With 5 bases clipped from V and 6 bases from J, the junction kept 8 bases outside the gene matches. The CDR3 protein is CASSRLAGGPPGELFF. The CDR3 DNA reads TGTGCCAGCAGTCGTTTAGCGGGAGGGCCCCCCGGGGAGCTGTTTTTT.

The chain uses TRBV9 and TRBJ2-3; TRBD2 agrees at 8 bases. Germline loops: CDR1 SGDLS, CDR2 YYNGEE. The CDR3 is made up of 16 amino acids. The V and J ends lost 3 bases and 0 bases, in that order; junction bases with no gene match: 6. The chain's CDR3 is CASSGMSGGSTDTQYF. The CDR3 nucleotides read TGTGCCAGCAGCGGCATGAGCGGGGGCAGCACAGATACGCAGTATTTT.

This clonotype has at least ten counts. The chain couples TRBV2 to TRBJ1-2; D remains unclear. The CDR3 loop spans 13 amino acids. Germline V gene sequence: CDR1 SNHLY, CDR2 FYNNEI. The V end lost 4 bases, the J end lost 3 bases, and 9 bases lay between the germline ends. CDR3 nucleotide sequence: TGTGCCAGCAGTGTTATGCCGGACTATGGCTACACCTTC. Encoded protein: CASSVMPDYGYTF.

This clonotype was observed at least ten times. The CDR3 DNA reads TGTGCCAGCAGTTGGTCCTTCAGCCGGGATACGCAGTATTTT. Its protein product is CASSWSFSRDTQYF. The chain has TRBV27 and TRBJ2-3; D is ambiguous. This CDR3 has 14 residues. Germline lookup yields CDR1 MNHEY and CDR2 SMNVEV (reference sequence). Trimming removed 4 bases at V and 6 bases at J, with 14 bases between.

This clonotype has just one count. The V gene is TRBV5-1, the J gene TRBJ2-5, with 12 bases matching TRBD1. Germline V gene sequence: CDR1 SGHRS, CDR2 YFSETQ. The CDR3 loop spans 15 amino acids. The trim removed 4 bases at V and 5 bases at J, leaving 6 bases unmatched. The CDR3 is CASSPGQGAPETQYF. The CDR3 DNA reads TGCGCCAGCAGCCCGGGACAGGGGGCGCCGGAGACCCAGTACTTC.

J is TRBJ1-5 and V is TRBV5-5; D gene uncertain. V lost 0 bases and J lost 10, with 8 bases in between. Per the germline V gene, CDR1 is SGHKS and CDR2 is YYEKEE (reference sequence). The CDR3 contains 12 residues. The CDR3 region has the DNA TGTGCCAGCAGCTTGGGAGACGTCCCCCAGCATTTT. It encodes CASSLGDVPQHF.

This clonotype was seen many times. J is TRBJ2-5 and V is TRBV2; D may be TRBD2 (6 bases). Trimming removed 6 bases at V and 5 bases at J, with 13 bases between. The CDR3 loop spans 13 amino acids. Germline CDR1 and CDR2: SNHLY and FYNNEI. The CDR3, as DNA: TGTGCCAGCAGGCGGGGTCGGGGTGAGACCCAGTACTTC. The encoded protein is CASRRGRGETQYF.

This clonotype was seen ten or more times. The genes are TRBV7-9 and TRBJ1-1, with a possible D match to TRBD1 (5 bases). Trimming stripped 1 base from V and 1 base from J, with 7 bases between. Germline V lookup: CDR1 SEHNR, CDR2 FQNEAQ (reference sequence). The CDR3 has 14 amino acids. The CDR3 sequence: CASSLVQGNTEAFF. The CDR3 DNA reads TGTGCCAGCAGCTTAGTTCAGGGGAACACTGAAGCTTTCTTT.

This clonotype was detected ten times or more. The rearrangement joins TRBV7-2 to TRBJ1-2; TRBD1 might be the D (5 bases). In germline, CDR1 is SGHTA, CDR2 FQGNSA. CDR3 length: 16 amino acids. The germline V and J ends were trimmed by 2 bases and 6 bases, with 19 bases remaining between them. The chain's CDR3 is CASSLRAGRDADGYTF. The CDR3 nucleotides read TGTGCCAGCAGCTTAAGGGCAGGGCGCGATGCGGATGGCTACACCTTC.

This clonotype was counted between two and nine times. The chain recombines TRBV20-1 with TRBJ2-1; a weak D match, TRBD1 (5 bases). Germline lookup yields CDR1 DFQATT and CDR2 SNEGSKA (reference sequence). Deletions cut 7 bases from V and 7 bases from J, with 23 bases between. CDR3 length: 15 residues. Here the CDR3 reads CSVKGWGQVDNEQFF. In DNA form, the CDR3 reads TGCAGTGTCAAAGGCTGGGGCCAAGTTGATAATGAGCAGTTCTTC.